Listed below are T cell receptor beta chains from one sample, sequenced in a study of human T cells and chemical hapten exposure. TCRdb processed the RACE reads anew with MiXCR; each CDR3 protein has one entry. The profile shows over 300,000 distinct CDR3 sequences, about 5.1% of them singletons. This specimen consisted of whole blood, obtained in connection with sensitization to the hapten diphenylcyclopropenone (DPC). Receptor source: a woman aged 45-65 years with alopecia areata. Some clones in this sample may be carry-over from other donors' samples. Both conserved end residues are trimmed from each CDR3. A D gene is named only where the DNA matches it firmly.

CDR3: SASTPPVLVGEQY
J: TRBJ2-7
D: -
V: TRBV20-1

CDR3: ASSLFQGEAQY
J: TRBJ2-5
D: -
V: TRBV5-1

CDR3: ASSLRDRTYEQY
J: TRBJ2-7
D: -
V: TRBV27

CDR3: SVPAGGTDTQY
J: TRBJ2-3
D: TRBD2
V: TRBV20-1

CDR3: ASSFPKGGTDTQY
J: TRBJ2-3
D: -
V: TRBV28

CDR3: ASSRTSSSYEQY
J: TRBJ2-7
D: TRBD2
V: TRBV6-2/TRBV6-3

CDR3: ASSSGQAAETQY
J: TRBJ2-5
D: TRBD1
V: TRBV7-2

CDR3: SVRRDGTYNEQF
J: TRBJ2-1
D: -
V: TRBV29-1

CDR3: ASKGGQGARNGGELF
J: TRBJ2-2
D: TRBD1
V: TRBV2

CDR3: ATRMGAGQPQH
J: TRBJ1-5
D: -
V: TRBV6-5

CDR3: ASSPDSPSPLH
J: TRBJ1-6
D: -
V: TRBV7-9

CDR3: ASSRRANYGYT
J: TRBJ1-2
D: -
V: TRBV6-5

CDR3: ASSLRQGARNEQF
J: TRBJ2-1
D: TRBD1
V: TRBV9

CDR3: SVSGQGTNEKLF
J: TRBJ1-4
D: TRBD1
V: TRBV29-1

CDR3: ASSRFGSGTY
J: TRBJ2-3
D: -
V: TRBV12-3/TRBV12-4

CDR3: AISETTDEQF
J: TRBJ2-1
D: -
V: TRBV10-3

CDR3: ASSSQTGNTIY
J: TRBJ1-3
D: -
V: TRBV7-9

CDR3: AGRGTRNTEAF
J: TRBJ1-1
D: -
V: TRBV28

CDR3: ASSVSGGTGELF
J: TRBJ2-2
D: -
V: TRBV9

CDR3: ASSYSTRPYEQY
J: TRBJ2-7
D: -
V: TRBV6-2/TRBV6-3

CDR3: ASSQWRGSLGNEQF
J: TRBJ2-1
D: -
V: TRBV7-2

CDR3: TGGPQYNEQF
J: TRBJ2-1
D: -
V: TRBV20-1

CDR3: ASSLLGGTQPQH
J: TRBJ1-5
D: -
V: TRBV27

CDR3: ASSQDRSKNIQY
J: TRBJ2-4
D: -
V: TRBV18

CDR3: SVVETAYNEQF
J: TRBJ2-1
D: -
V: TRBV29-1

CDR3: ASSPKQGHEAF
J: TRBJ1-1
D: -
V: TRBV18

CDR3: AISELSLDRAIYEQY
J: TRBJ2-7
D: TRBD1
V: TRBV10-3

CDR3: ASSYTGGEQPQH
J: TRBJ1-5
D: TRBD1
V: TRBV12-3/TRBV12-4

CDR3: ASSVVPMVGDRMKWLRGYT
J: TRBJ1-2
D: TRBD1
V: TRBV9

CDR3: ASSSYRTSGRRTDTQY
J: TRBJ2-3
D: TRBD2
V: TRBV6-2/TRBV6-3

CDR3: ACSFSRGVDTQY
J: TRBJ2-3
D: -
V: TRBV4-1

CDR3: ASSYRGVRQPQH
J: TRBJ1-5
D: -
V: TRBV6-2/TRBV6-3

CDR3: ASSQEGRASRSSYEQY
J: TRBJ2-7
D: -
V: TRBV3-1

CDR3: SAREVGRMTSPLH
J: TRBJ1-6
D: -
V: TRBV20-1

CDR3: ASSQEVTGGNEQF
J: TRBJ2-1
D: TRBD1
V: TRBV4-1

CDR3: ASSPLGDRGYEQY
J: TRBJ2-7
D: TRBD1
V: TRBV3-1

CDR3: ASSRAGGEAF
J: TRBJ1-1
D: -
V: TRBV11-2

CDR3: ASNPPPTYNSPLH
J: TRBJ1-6
D: -
V: TRBV28

CDR3: SVERLPKVWANVLT
J: TRBJ2-6
D: -
V: TRBV29-1

CDR3: ASSYSTRNTGELF
J: TRBJ2-2
D: -
V: TRBV6-6

CDR3: ASSVVEGSGNTIY
J: TRBJ1-3
D: -
V: TRBV9

CDR3: ASSLGATGQETQY
J: TRBJ2-5
D: -
V: TRBV11-3

CDR3: SAHGTSGGANTGELF
J: TRBJ2-2
D: TRBD2
V: TRBV20-1

CDR3: ASRPGSYSEQY
J: TRBJ2-7
D: -
V: TRBV27

CDR3: ASSLDWTQETQY
J: TRBJ2-5
D: -
V: TRBV11-2

CDR3: ASSLTGTLEAF
J: TRBJ1-1
D: -
V: TRBV12-3/TRBV12-4

CDR3: ASSLFASGGNSPLH
J: TRBJ1-6
D: TRBD1
V: TRBV7-2

CDR3: ASASGGGEKLF
J: TRBJ1-4
D: TRBD1
V: TRBV5-1

CDR3: ASSVASGRAPEQY
J: TRBJ2-7
D: TRBD2
V: TRBV7-2